Listed below are T cell receptor beta chains from one sample, sequenced in a study of immune evolution from preneoplasia to lung adenocarcinoma. Sequencing used immunoSEQ multiplex PCR; TCRdb keeps in-frame clones, though not all of them. Altogether several thousand clones are present, 90% being singletons, with the ten largest covering less than 3%. The sample comprised FFPE invasive lung adenocarcinoma tissue. The source is a person aged 70 to 80 with invasive lung adenocarcinoma. The CDR3 runs from the conserved cysteine through the conserved F or W. Fields, in order: D gene, V gene, clone size, J gene, CDR3 DNA, CDR3 protein. The D gene is left open where the match is weak. Clone size, where shown, is once, few, many, or a class for clones that have expanded.

d_gene: NA
v_gene: TRBV12-5
abundance: NA
j_gene: TRBJ2-3
CDR3nt: TGTGCTAGTGGTTCAGGACAGAGCACAGATACGCAGTATTTT
CDR3aa: CASGSGQSTDTQYF

d_gene: NA
v_gene: TRBV7-6
abundance: NA
j_gene: TRBJ2-5
CDR3nt: TGTGCCAGCAGCTCCCCGGCGGACTCCAGGGGGACCCAGTACTTC
CDR3aa: CASSSPADSRGTQYF

d_gene: NA
v_gene: TRBV5-8
abundance: NA
j_gene: TRBJ1-4
CDR3nt: TGTGCCAGCAGCTTTTCCGTTGAAAAACTGTTTTTT
CDR3aa: CASSFSVEKLFF

d_gene: NA
v_gene: TRBV29-1
abundance: NA
j_gene: TRBJ2-1
CDR3nt: TGCAGCGCTCCTTCCCGGGACGGAACCTACAATGAGCAGTTCTTC
CDR3aa: CSAPSRDGTYNEQFF

d_gene: NA
v_gene: TRBV11-2
abundance: NA
j_gene: TRBJ1-2
CDR3nt: TGTGCCAGCAGCTTCGGACAGATAGCTAACTATGGCTACACCTTC
CDR3aa: CASSFGQIANYGYTF

d_gene: TRBD2
v_gene: TRBV7-2
abundance: NA
j_gene: TRBJ2-5
CDR3nt: TGTGCCAGCAGCCCGACTAGCGGGTCTACAGGGACCCAGTACTTC
CDR3aa: CASSPTSGSTGTQYF

d_gene: TRBD1
v_gene: TRBV5-1
abundance: NA
j_gene: TRBJ2-5
CDR3nt: TGCGCCAGCAGCAAGCTGGACAGGCAGCAAGGCCAGTACTTC
CDR3aa: CASSKLDRQQGQYF

d_gene: TRBD2
v_gene: TRBV29-1
abundance: NA
j_gene: TRBJ2-2
CDR3nt: TGCAGCGTTGAAATGGCGGGAGGCCCCGTTGGCACCGGGGAGCTGTTTTTT
CDR3aa: CSVEMAGGPVGTGELFF

d_gene: NA
v_gene: TRBV5-5
abundance: NA
j_gene: TRBJ2-7
CDR3nt: TGTGCCAGCAGCTTGACACACCTCTCCTACGAGCAGTACTTC
CDR3aa: CASSLTHLSYEQYF

d_gene: NA
v_gene: TRBV7-9
abundance: NA
j_gene: TRBJ2-7
CDR3nt: TGTGCCAGCAGCCAGGACAGATCCGAGCAGTACTTC
CDR3aa: CASSQDRSEQYF

d_gene: TRBD2
v_gene: TRBV30
abundance: once
j_gene: TRBJ2-3
CDR3nt: TGTGCCTGGGGGGGGCTAGCGGGGTTCACAGATACGCAGTATTTT
CDR3aa: CAWGGLAGFTDTQYF

d_gene: NA
v_gene: TRBV18
abundance: NA
j_gene: TRBJ2-7
CDR3nt: TGTGCCAGCTCACCAAACAGCTCCCCCGACGAGCAGTACTTC
CDR3aa: CASSPNSSPDEQYF

d_gene: NA
v_gene: TRBV2
abundance: few
j_gene: TRBJ1-1
CDR3nt: TGTGCCAGCAGTGCGACAGCCTCGAACACTGAAGCTTTCTTT
CDR3aa: CASSATASNTEAFF

d_gene: TRBD2
v_gene: TRBV10-3
abundance: NA
j_gene: TRBJ2-5
CDR3nt: TGTGCCATCAGCCCACTAGCGGGGGGGAGGGAGACCCAGTACTTC
CDR3aa: CAISPLAGGRETQYF

d_gene: NA
v_gene: TRBV2
abundance: NA
j_gene: TRBJ1-2
CDR3nt: TGTGCCAGCAGGCGGACGCGGGGCTACACCTTC
CDR3aa: CASRRTRGYTF

d_gene: TRBD1
v_gene: TRBV19
abundance: NA
j_gene: TRBJ1-2
CDR3nt: TGTGCCAGTGGACAGGGGCTTTTCGTCTATGGCTACACCTTC
CDR3aa: CASGQGLFVYGYTF

d_gene: NA
v_gene: TRBV27
abundance: NA
j_gene: TRBJ2-3
CDR3nt: TGTGCCAGCAGTGTCACGTACACAGATACGCAGTATTTT
CDR3aa: CASSVTYTDTQYF

d_gene: TRBD1
v_gene: TRBV5-1
abundance: NA
j_gene: TRBJ2-7
CDR3nt: TGCGCCAGCAGCTCCGGGACAGGGCTAGGGGAGCAGTACTTC
CDR3aa: CASSSGTGLGEQYF

d_gene: NA
v_gene: TRBV28
abundance: NA
j_gene: TRBJ1-5
CDR3nt: TGTGCCAGCAGATCTGCGGGGTTTGGCAATCAGCCCCAGCATTTT
CDR3aa: CASRSAGFGNQPQHF

d_gene: NA
v_gene: TRBV28
abundance: NA
j_gene: TRBJ2-3
CDR3nt: TGTGCCAGCAGTTTTTCTAGGGGGGCCACAGATACGCAGTATTTT
CDR3aa: CASSFSRGATDTQYF

d_gene: NA
v_gene: TRBV2
abundance: NA
j_gene: TRBJ1-5
CDR3nt: TGTGCCAGCAGCCAGGGTTTTAGCAATCAGCCCCAGCATTTT
CDR3aa: CASSQGFSNQPQHF

d_gene: TRBD1
v_gene: TRBV6-5
abundance: NA
j_gene: TRBJ2-1
CDR3nt: TGTGCCAGCAGTTACACGCGGGACAGGCCCGGAGAGCAGTTCTTC
CDR3aa: CASSYTRDRPGEQFF

d_gene: NA
v_gene: TRBV6-1
abundance: NA
j_gene: TRBJ2-2
CDR3nt: TGTGCCACCAGGAAGGGGGACACCGGGGAGCTGTTTTTT
CDR3aa: CATRKGDTGELFF

d_gene: TRBD2
v_gene: TRBV5-4
abundance: NA
j_gene: TRBJ2-5
CDR3nt: TGTGCCAGCAGCTTGGGTAGCGGGAGCGGAGAGACCCAGTACTTC
CDR3aa: CASSLGSGSGETQYF

d_gene: NA
v_gene: TRBV6-5
abundance: once
j_gene: TRBJ2-7
CDR3nt: TGTGCCAGCAGTCCCTTTGGAGCTTTCTCCTACGAGCAGTACTTC
CDR3aa: CASSPFGAFSYEQYF

d_gene: NA
v_gene: TRBV29-1
abundance: few
j_gene: TRBJ2-7
CDR3nt: TGCAGCGTGACGGACACTTCCTACGAGCAGTACTTC
CDR3aa: CSVTDTSYEQYF

d_gene: NA
v_gene: TRBV9
abundance: once
j_gene: TRBJ2-3
CDR3nt: TGTGCCAGCAACCGGGACAGCACAGATACGCAGTATTTT
CDR3aa: CASNRDSTDTQYF

d_gene: NA
v_gene: TRBV11-2
abundance: NA
j_gene: TRBJ2-3
CDR3nt: TGTGCCAGCAGTCAGGGGTCAGGGGATACGCAGTATTTT
CDR3aa: CASSQGSGDTQYF

d_gene: TRBD1
v_gene: TRBV7-9
abundance: NA
j_gene: TRBJ2-7
CDR3nt: TGTGCCAGCACCCGGACAGGGGGCGGCGAGCAGTACTTC
CDR3aa: CASTRTGGGEQYF

d_gene: TRBD1
v_gene: TRBV5-6
abundance: NA
j_gene: TRBJ2-7
CDR3nt: TGTGCCAGCAGCTGGTTCGGGACAGGGGACTACGAGCAGTACTTC
CDR3aa: CASSWFGTGDYEQYF

d_gene: NA
v_gene: TRBV12-2
abundance: few
j_gene: TRBJ1-5
CDR3nt: TGTGCAAGTCGGCTTAGAGCGGGGACAGTTCGCCAGCCCCAGCATTTT
CDR3aa: CASRLRAGTVRQPQHF

d_gene: NA
v_gene: TRBV28
abundance: NA
j_gene: TRBJ1-5
CDR3nt: TGTGCCAGCAGTTTTGATTGGGCAGGCAATCAGCCCCAGCATTTT
CDR3aa: CASSFDWAGNQPQHF

d_gene: TRBD2
v_gene: TRBV11-2
abundance: NA
j_gene: TRBJ2-7
CDR3nt: TGTGCCAGCAGCTCCGGGACTAGCGCTTCTCCGTACTTC
CDR3aa: CASSSGTSASPYF

d_gene: TRBD2
v_gene: TRBV29-1
abundance: once
j_gene: TRBJ2-2
CDR3nt: TGCAGCGTTGAATCGACTAGCGGGAGGGCCGGGGGGGAGCTGTTTTTT
CDR3aa: CSVESTSGRAGGELFF

d_gene: TRBD1
v_gene: TRBV7-3
abundance: NA
j_gene: TRBJ2-3
CDR3nt: TGTGCCAGCCCCCCCCACCTCCCGGACAGGGCTGGTATTACAGATACGCAGTATTTT
CDR3aa: CASPPHLPDRAGITDTQYF

d_gene: TRBD1
v_gene: TRBV5-6
abundance: NA
j_gene: TRBJ2-7
CDR3nt: TGTGCCAGCAGCTTGGAACAGGGGCTATACGAGCAGTACTTC
CDR3aa: CASSLEQGLYEQYF

d_gene: NA
v_gene: TRBV29-1
abundance: NA
j_gene: TRBJ2-2
CDR3nt: TGCAGCGTTGAGGAGCAGCGCACCGGGGAGCTGTTTTTT
CDR3aa: CSVEEQRTGELFF

d_gene: TRBD1
v_gene: TRBV28
abundance: NA
j_gene: TRBJ1-4
CDR3nt: TGTGCCAGCAGCCCCGGTCCTCTGACAGGGGGTGGAGAAAAACTGTTTTTT
CDR3aa: CASSPGPLTGGGEKLFF

d_gene: TRBD2
v_gene: TRBV28
abundance: once
j_gene: TRBJ2-1
CDR3nt: TGTGCCAGCAGTGTAGCGGGGGTGCTCTCCAATGAGCAGTTCTTC
CDR3aa: CASSVAGVLSNEQFF

d_gene: NA
v_gene: TRBV25-1
abundance: NA
j_gene: TRBJ2-2
CDR3nt: TGTGCCAGCAGTTTGTCAGTTAACACCGGGGAGCTGTTTTTT
CDR3aa: CASSLSVNTGELFF

d_gene: NA
v_gene: TRBV28
abundance: NA
j_gene: TRBJ2-3
CDR3nt: TGTGCCAGCAGTTTATTGCCGTGGACAGATACGCAGTATTTT
CDR3aa: CASSLLPWTDTQYF

d_gene: NA
v_gene: TRBV5-1
abundance: NA
j_gene: TRBJ1-1
CDR3nt: TGCGCCAGCAGCTTGGATGGGGCCCACACTGAAGCTTTCTTT
CDR3aa: CASSLDGAHTEAFF

d_gene: NA
v_gene: TRBV28
abundance: NA
j_gene: TRBJ1-5
CDR3nt: TGTGCCAGCAGGGTCCCTAGTGTAGGCAATCAGCCCCAGCATTTT
CDR3aa: CASRVPSVGNQPQHF

d_gene: NA
v_gene: TRBV27
abundance: NA
j_gene: TRBJ2-5
CDR3nt: TGTGCCAGCAGCACGAAACCAGGTGCTACCCAGTACTTC
CDR3aa: CASSTKPGATQYF

d_gene: NA
v_gene: TRBV27
abundance: NA
j_gene: TRBJ2-1
CDR3nt: TGTGCCAGCAGTTTATCTCCGCTCCTCTTC
CDR3aa: CASSLSPLLF

d_gene: NA
v_gene: TRBV5-1
abundance: NA
j_gene: TRBJ2-7
CDR3nt: TGCGCCAGCAGCTTGGAACACACTACCTACGAGCAGTACTTC
CDR3aa: CASSLEHTTYEQYF

d_gene: TRBD1
v_gene: TRBV18
abundance: NA
j_gene: TRBJ1-4
CDR3nt: TGTGCCAGCTCAGCCAACAGGGGTGAAAAACTGTTTTTT
CDR3aa: CASSANRGEKLFF

d_gene: NA
v_gene: TRBV30
abundance: NA
j_gene: TRBJ1-2
CDR3nt: TGTGCCTGGAGTCCGGCAGGGGATGGCTACACCTTC
CDR3aa: CAWSPAGDGYTF

d_gene: NA
v_gene: TRBV6-5
abundance: NA
j_gene: TRBJ2-4
CDR3nt: TGTGCCACCCGAGGGTTAGCCAAAAACATTCAGTACTTC
CDR3aa: CATRGLAKNIQYF

d_gene: NA
v_gene: TRBV6-1
abundance: once
j_gene: TRBJ1-2
CDR3nt: TGTGCCAGCAGCGAGCAGGGGAATGGCTACACCTTC
CDR3aa: CASSEQGNGYTF

d_gene: TRBD1
v_gene: TRBV4-1
abundance: NA
j_gene: TRBJ2-7
CDR3nt: TGCGCCAGCAGCCAAGTCCCGGGACAGCCGCGCTCCTACGAGCAGTACTTC
CDR3aa: CASSQVPGQPRSYEQYF

d_gene: NA
v_gene: TRBV6-5
abundance: NA
j_gene: TRBJ1-2
CDR3nt: TGTGCCAGCAGTTACAAACAGGGTGCGGCTGTCTATGGCTACACCTTC
CDR3aa: CASSYKQGAAVYGYTF